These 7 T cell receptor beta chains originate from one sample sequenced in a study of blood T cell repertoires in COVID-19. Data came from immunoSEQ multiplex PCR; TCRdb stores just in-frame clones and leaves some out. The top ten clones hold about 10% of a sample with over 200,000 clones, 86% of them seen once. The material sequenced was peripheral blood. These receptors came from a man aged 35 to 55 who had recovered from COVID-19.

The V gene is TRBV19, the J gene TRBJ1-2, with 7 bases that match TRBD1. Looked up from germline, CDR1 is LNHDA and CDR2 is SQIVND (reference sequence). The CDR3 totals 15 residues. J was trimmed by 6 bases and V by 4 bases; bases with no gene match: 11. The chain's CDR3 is CASSTMTGFTDGYTF. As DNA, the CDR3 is TGTGCCAGTAGTACAATGACAGGGTTCACGGATGGCTACACCTTC.

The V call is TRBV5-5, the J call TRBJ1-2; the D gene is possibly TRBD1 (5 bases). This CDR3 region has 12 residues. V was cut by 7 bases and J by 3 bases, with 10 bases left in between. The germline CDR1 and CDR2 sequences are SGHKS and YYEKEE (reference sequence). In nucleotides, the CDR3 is TGTGCCAGCGGGGCGGCAGACTATGGCTACACCTTC. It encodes CASGAADYGYTF.

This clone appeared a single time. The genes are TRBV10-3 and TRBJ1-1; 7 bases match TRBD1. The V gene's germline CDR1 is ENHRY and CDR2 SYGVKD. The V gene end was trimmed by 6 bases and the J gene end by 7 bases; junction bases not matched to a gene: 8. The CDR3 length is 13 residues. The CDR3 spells CAISETGDREAFF. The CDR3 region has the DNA TGTGCCATCAGCGAAACAGGGGATCGTGAAGCTTTCTTT.

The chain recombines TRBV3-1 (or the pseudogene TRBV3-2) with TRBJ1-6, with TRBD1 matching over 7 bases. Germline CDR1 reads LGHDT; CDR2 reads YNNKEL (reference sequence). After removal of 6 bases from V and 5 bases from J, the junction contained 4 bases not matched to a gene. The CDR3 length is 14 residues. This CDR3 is CASRRTGHNSPLHF. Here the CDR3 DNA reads TGTGCCAGCAGGAGGACAGGTCATAATTCACCCCTCCACTTT.

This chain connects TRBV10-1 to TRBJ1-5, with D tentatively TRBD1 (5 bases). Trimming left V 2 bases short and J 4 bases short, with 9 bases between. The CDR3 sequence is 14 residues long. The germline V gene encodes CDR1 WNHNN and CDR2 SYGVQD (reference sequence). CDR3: CASSEAGINQPQHF. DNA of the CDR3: TGCGCCAGCAGTGAGGCAGGGATTAATCAGCCCCAGCATTTT.

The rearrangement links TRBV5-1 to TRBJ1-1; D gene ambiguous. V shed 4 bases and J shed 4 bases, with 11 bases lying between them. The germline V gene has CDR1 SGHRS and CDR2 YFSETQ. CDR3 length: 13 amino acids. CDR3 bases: TGCGCCAGCAGCCTAGGACGGGGCACTGAAGCTTTCTTT. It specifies CASSLGRGTEAFF.

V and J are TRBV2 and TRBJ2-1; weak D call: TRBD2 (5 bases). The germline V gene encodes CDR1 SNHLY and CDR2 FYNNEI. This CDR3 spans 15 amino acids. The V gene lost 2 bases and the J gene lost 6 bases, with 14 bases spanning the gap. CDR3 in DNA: TGTGCCAGCAGTGAAAGGAGGCTAGCTGGCAATGAGCAGTTCTTC. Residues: CASSERRLAGNEQFF.